At least ten counts were recorded for the clone carrying this T cell receptor beta chain. Its specificity is not known. The read falls 3 residues short of the CDR3 end, and the missing part is taken from the germline J gene. Some clones are missing from TCRdb's copy, which holds only in-frame ones; the method was immunoSEQ multiplex PCR. The data show around 47,000 clones, with none appearing a single time. Germline V gene data show CDR1 as SEHNR and CDR2 as FQNEAQ (reference sequence). The CDR3 runs 15 residues. V dropped 0 bases and J dropped 4 bases, with 10 bases sitting between them. The entry originates in a study of T cell clonality in common variable immunodeficiency. General observations from the study: CVID subjects had higher TCRbeta clonality than healthy controls, most marked in about a third.

The chain couples TRBV7-9 to TRBJ2-1; maybe TRBD2 (7 bases). The receptor's source is a person aged 18 to 75 in good health. The sample taken for sequencing was peripheral blood mononuclear cells. The sequenced CDR3 bases are TGTGCCAGCAGCTTAGCAGCGGGGACATACAATGAG. As protein: CASSLAAGTYNE. The full CDR3 protein reads CASSLAAGTYNEQFF.